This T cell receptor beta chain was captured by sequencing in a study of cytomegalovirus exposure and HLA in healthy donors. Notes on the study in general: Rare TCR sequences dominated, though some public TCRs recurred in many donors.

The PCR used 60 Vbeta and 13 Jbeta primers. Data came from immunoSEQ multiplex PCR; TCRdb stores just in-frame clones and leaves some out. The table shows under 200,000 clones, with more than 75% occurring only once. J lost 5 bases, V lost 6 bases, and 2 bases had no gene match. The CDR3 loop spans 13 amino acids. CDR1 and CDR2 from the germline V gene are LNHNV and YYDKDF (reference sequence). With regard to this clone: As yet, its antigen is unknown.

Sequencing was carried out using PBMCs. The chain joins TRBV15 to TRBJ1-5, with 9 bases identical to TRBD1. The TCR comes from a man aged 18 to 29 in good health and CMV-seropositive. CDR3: CATSWTGDQPQHF. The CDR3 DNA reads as TGTGCCACCAGTTGGACAGGGGATCAGCCCCAGCATTTT.